The 13 T cell receptor beta chains in this list originate from one sample, sequenced in a study of blood T cell repertoires in COVID-19. Data came from immunoSEQ multiplex PCR; TCRdb stores just in-frame clones and leaves some out. Here the sample spans approximately 220,000 clones, around 88% being singletons. The specimen sequenced was peripheral blood. The source of these receptors is a woman aged 45 to 65 with acute or convalescent COVID-19.

V is TRBV28 and J is TRBJ2-5; 7 positions match TRBD2. Germline CDR1 reads MDHEN; CDR2 reads SYDVKM. V was pared by 8 bases and J by 1 base, with 13 bases of the junction left unmatched. The CDR3 length is 16 residues. The CDR3 region has the DNA TGTGCCAGCGGAGTTAGTGGGGGGACTACCCAAGAGACCCAGTACTTC. Translating it yields CASGVSGGTTQETQYF.

The J gene is TRBJ2-4, the V gene TRBV6-5; D gene unclear. Germline CDR1 is MNHEY and CDR2 is SVGAGI. This CDR3 is 13 amino acids long. Trimming took off 7 bases at V and 2 bases at J, with 9 bases between the two ends. CDR3 in amino acids: CASMENSKNIQYF. For the CDR3, the DNA is TGTGCCAGCATGGAGAATTCCAAAAACATTCAGTACTTC.

The chain recombines TRBV5-1 with TRBJ2-2; a weak D match, TRBD1 (6 bases). Germline V CDR1 and CDR2: SGHRS, YFSETQ. With 3 bases removed from V and 6 bases from J, the gap between germline ends came to 12 bases. This CDR3 is 14 amino acids long. CDR3 sequence: CASSSQTGPGELFF. The CDR3 region has the DNA TGCGCCAGCAGCTCGCAAACAGGGCCCGGGGAGCTGTTTTTT.

This clone was seen more than once but under ten times. J is TRBJ1-1 and V is TRBV18, with 10 bases lining up with TRBD1. Germline V gene sequence: CDR1 KGHSH, CDR2 LQKENI. The CDR3 is made up of 17 amino acids. V dropped 6 bases and J dropped 4; count of bases not matched to a gene: 14. CDR3 coding DNA: TGTGCCAGCTCGTATTTCACAGCGGGACAGGGGTCCACTGAAGCTTTCTTT. Protein product: CASSYFTAGQGSTEAFF.

In this sample, this clone turned up once. The chain has TRBV30 and TRBJ1-2; TRBD1 is a possible D gene (5 bases). Trimming removed 0 bases from V and 4 bases from J, with 12 bases in between. CDR1 and CDR2 (germline): GTSNPN, SVGIG (reference sequence). The CDR3 totals 14 residues. The CDR3 DNA sequence: TGTGCCTGGAGTGTACCGACAGTCGTCTATGGCTACACCTTC. Translated, it gives CAWSVPTVVYGYTF.

V is TRBV24-1 and J is TRBJ2-6, with 11 bases fitting TRBD1. The CDR3 is 19 amino acids. The junction had 5 bases not matched to a gene; V was cut back by 0 bases and J by 2 bases. Looked up from germline, CDR1 is KGHDR and CDR2 is SFDVKD. The chain's CDR3 is CATSDLGPGQGAGANVLTF. DNA for the CDR3: TGTGCCACCAGTGATTTGGGTCCGGGACAGGGGGCTGGGGCCAACGTCCTGACTTTC.

The rearrangement uses TRBV18 and TRBJ2-3; 11 nucleotides align to TRBD1. Germline assignment: CDR1 KGHSH and CDR2 LQKENI. CDR3 length equals 16 residues. After removal of 3 bases from V and 4 bases from J, the junction contained 6 bases not matched to a gene. The CDR3 sequence: CASSPAGTGGPDTQYF. The CDR3 DNA reads TGTGCCAGCTCACCTGCCGGGACAGGGGGACCAGATACGCAGTATTTT.

The CDR3 sequence is CASRRSGTRGEKLFF. The CDR3 coding sequence is TGTGCCAGCAGAAGGTCCGGGACCCGGGGGGAAAAACTGTTTTTT. V is TRBV6-5 and J is TRBJ1-4; maybe TRBD1 (5 bases). From germline, CDR1 is MNHEY and CDR2 SVGAGI. The CDR3 runs to 15 residues. Trimming left V 6 bases short and J 8 bases short, with 19 bases between.

This clone was recorded a few times. The chain links TRBV10-3 to TRBJ2-7; the D gene is possibly TRBD2 (6 bases). The V gene's germline CDR1 is ENHRY and CDR2 SYGVKD. The CDR3 contains 14 residues. Trimming stripped 3 bases from V and 11 bases from J, with 20 bases between. CDR3 sequence: CAISDPTRDSKKYF. Here the CDR3 DNA reads TGTGCCATCAGTGACCCGACCCGGGACTCCAAAAAGTACTTC.

This clone was recorded a few times. The rearrangement uses TRBV19 and TRBJ1-1; no reliable D call. There are 14 residues in the CDR3. CDR1 is LNHDA, CDR2 SQIVND, per germline (reference sequence). V was shortened by 3 bases and J by 8 bases, with 16 bases between the two germline ends. The CDR3 reads CASSISGPSGEAFF. CDR3 bases: TGTGCCAGTAGTATCTCGGGTCCCTCGGGAGAAGCTTTCTTT.

V and J are TRBV11-3 and TRBJ2-2; D is possibly TRBD1 (6 bases). Trimming removed 2 bases from V and 0 bases from J, with 10 bases in between. The CDR3 consists of 16 residues. CDR1 is SGHNT and CDR2 is YENEEA in the germline V gene. For the CDR3, the DNA is TGTGCCAGCAGCTTATTGCCAGGGGCGAACACCGGGGAGCTGTTTTTT. The encoded protein is CASSLLPGANTGELFF.

The chain combines TRBV24-1 with TRBJ2-1, with TRBD2 matching 7 bases. CDR3 length: 14 residues. Germline CDR1 KGHDR, CDR2 SFDVKD. After removal of 3 bases from V and 5 bases from J, the junction contained 3 bases not matched to a gene. The CDR3 DNA reads TGTGCCACCAGTGATCGGGACTACGACAATGAGCAGTTCTTC. Protein product: CATSDRDYDNEQFF.

This clone turned up a few times. V usage is TRBV9 and J usage is TRBJ1-2, with D unclear. Germline assignment: CDR1 SGDLS and CDR2 YYNGEE. Trimming shortened V by 4 bases and J by 0 bases, and 13 bases separated the two germline ends. The CDR3 consists of 15 residues. The CDR3 protein is CASSPRLGANYGYTF. For the CDR3, the DNA is TGTGCCAGCAGCCCGCGACTGGGAGCTAACTATGGCTACACCTTC.